This is a list of T cell receptor beta chains from one sample in a study of cytomegalovirus exposure and HLA in healthy donors. Measured with immunoSEQ multiplex PCR; TCRdb has only the in-frame clones, and not every one. This table has about 200,000 clones, roughly 81% appearing once. The sequencing input was PBMCs. Every receptor here comes from a woman in her twenties or thirties in good health and CMV-seronegative. Both conserved end residues are part of each CDR3. The D gene is left open where the match is weak. Rows give clone size only sometimes, using once, few, many, or a class for an expanded clone.

J | V | D | size | DNA | CDR3
TRBJ1-4 | TRBV14 | . | . | TGTGCCAGCAGGGCTCAACAGGGTTTGGATGAAAAACTGTTTTTT | CASRAQQGLDEKLFF
TRBJ2-7 | TRBV6-6 | TRBD1 | . | TGTGCCAGCAGTTCGGACAGGATCTCCTACGAGCAGTACTTC | CASSSDRISYEQYF
TRBJ1-1 | TRBV5-6 | . | . | TGTGCCAGCAGCGATACAGGGAAGGATGAAGCTTTCTTT | CASSDTGKDEAFF
TRBJ2-3 | TRBV6-5 | TRBD1 | few | TGTGCCAGCAGTTACGGGACAGGGGGCGCAGATACGCAGTATTTT | CASSYGTGGADTQYF
TRBJ1-4 | TRBV18 | . | . | TGTGCCAGCTCACCATTGCAGACTAATGAAAAACTGTTTTTT | CASSPLQTNEKLFF
TRBJ2-1 | TRBV7-3 | TRBD1 | . | TGTGCCAGCAGCTTGGGACAGGATGTAGATGAGCAGTTCTTC | CASSLGQDVDEQFF
TRBJ1-2 | TRBV30 | . | few | TGTGCCTGGAGCCGGGTGTCGTCGGGATACTATGGCTACACCTTC | CAWSRVSSGYYGYTF
TRBJ1-4 | TRBV7-2 | TRBD1 | few | TGTGCCAGCAGCCCCAGGACAGGGTTTCGTAATGAAAAACTGTTTTTT | CASSPRTGFRNEKLFF
TRBJ1-1 | TRBV9 | TRBD1 | . | TGTGCCAGCAGCGAGGCCTCCACTTCAGGGGGCACTGAAGCTTTCTTT | CASSEASTSGGTEAFF
TRBJ1-5 | TRBV18 | . | . | TGTGCCAGCTCACCGGGGCAGAATCAGCCCCAGCATTTT | CASSPGQNQPQHF
TRBJ2-1 | TRBV7-6 | . | once | TGTGCCAGCAGCTCAAGATTAGAGAGCAATGAGCAGTTCTTC | CASSSRLESNEQFF
TRBJ2-3 | TRBV6-1 | . | . | TGTGCCAGCAGCCGAGGGTGGGGACAACCCCCGTATTTT | CASSRGWGQPPYF
TRBJ1-1 | TRBV27 | . | . | TGTGCCAGCAGTTTAAAATCAATGAACACTGAAGCTTTCTTT | CASSLKSMNTEAFF
TRBJ2-7 | TRBV28 | TRBD1 | few | TGTGCCAGCAGGGACAGGGGCTACGAGCAGTACTTC | CASRDRGYEQYF
TRBJ2-3 | TRBV5-8 | TRBD2 | few | TGTGCCAGCAGCATCGGGGTAGCGGGGACAGATACGCAGTATTTT | CASSIGVAGTDTQYF
TRBJ2-7 | TRBV27 | TRBD2 | . | TGTGCCAGCAGTCGGGGACTAGCGGGCGAACCCTACGAGCAGTACTTC | CASSRGLAGEPYEQYF
TRBJ2-7 | TRBV5-1 | . | . | TGCGCCAGCAGTCCAACGGTAGATTACGAGCAGTACTTC | CASSPTVDYEQYF
TRBJ2-1 | TRBV4-1 | TRBD1 | . | TGCGCCAGCAGCCAAGGCCGGGACAGAAATGAGCAGTTCTTC | CASSQGRDRNEQFF
TRBJ2-4 | TRBV7-6 | . | . | TGTGCCAGCAGACCTGGGACAATCGGTTTCCAAAACATTCAGTACTTC | CASRPGTIGFQNIQYF
TRBJ2-7 | TRBV7-2 | . | few | TGTGCCAGCAGCTTAGCTGGGCTGGGCTACGAGCAGTACTTC | CASSLAGLGYEQYF
TRBJ2-1 | TRBV30 | TRBD2 | . | TGTGCCTGGAGTGGACTAGCAGTCTACAATGAGCAGTTCTTC | CAWSGLAVYNEQFF
TRBJ2-7 | TRBV9 | TRBD1 | . | TGTGCCAGCAGCGTGGCCGGACAGGGATTGGAGCAGTACTTC | CASSVAGQGLEQYF
TRBJ2-3 | TRBV9 | TRBD2 | . | TGTGCCAGCAGCCCTGAGGATAGCGGGGGCACAGATACGCAGTATTTT | CASSPEDSGGTDTQYF
TRBJ1-1 | TRBV30 | . | . | TGTGCCTGGAGACCCACAGGGACCTCTGAAGCTTTCTTT | CAWRPTGTSEAFF
TRBJ1-2 | TRBV7-8 | . | . | TGTGCCAGCAGCCCGGGGGGAGGGACCTATGGCTACACCTTC | CASSPGGGTYGYTF
TRBJ2-7 | TRBV30 | TRBD2 | . | TGTGCCTGGAGTGTAAGGGGACTAGCGGGAGGGCCCATTTACGAGCAGTACTTC | CAWSVRGLAGGPIYEQYF
TRBJ2-7 | TRBV6-1 | . | . | TGTGCCAGCAGTGAAGCCCGGGAAGGGGGGGAGTCCTACGAGCAGTACTTC | CASSEAREGGESYEQYF
TRBJ2-3 | TRBV10-3 | TRBD1 | . | TGTGCCATCAGTGCCGGACAGGGGGGCACAGATACGCAGTATTTT | CAISAGQGGTDTQYF
TRBJ1-2 | TRBV7-6 | . | few | TGTGCCAGCAGCCAAACCGGGAAAGGCGGCTACACCTTC | CASSQTGKGGYTF
TRBJ1-1 | TRBV6-6 | . | . | TGTGCCAGCAGTTACCCCACGGACACTGAAGCTTTCTTT | CASSYPTDTEAFF
TRBJ1-3 | TRBV7-9 | TRBD1 | . | TGTGCCAGCAGCTTTAAGGGGGCCACTGGAAACACCATATATTTT | CASSFKGATGNTIYF
TRBJ2-4 | TRBV18 | . | once | TGTGCCAGCTCACCGCTTCGACAGCTTAAAGCCAAAAACATTCAGTACTTC | CASSPLRQLKAKNIQYF
TRBJ1-6 | TRBV5-1 | . | . | TGCGCCAGCAGCCCGGGTGGGGCGGGGAGCTCCTATAATTCACCCCTCCACTTT | CASSPGGAGSSYNSPLHF
TRBJ2-7 | TRBV28 | . | . | TGTGCCAGCAGTTTATTGGCCTCCTACGAGCAGTACTTC | CASSLLASYEQYF
TRBJ2-3 | TRBV4-2 | . | . | TGTGCCAGCAGCCAAGATGTAAGGGGCCGTGTATATACGCAGTATTTT | CASSQDVRGRVYTQYF
TRBJ2-7 | TRBV6-5 | TRBD1 | . | TGTGCCAGCAGTCGACAGGGGCGCTCCTACGAGCAGTACTTC | CASSRQGRSYEQYF
TRBJ1-3 | TRBV28 | . | . | TGTGCCAGCGGTTACGGAGGCAACACCATATATTTT | CASGYGGNTIYF